These 26 T cell receptor beta chains share one sample of origin, sequenced in a study of T cell responses to AZD1222 COVID-19 vaccine. Sequenced by immunoSEQ multiplex PCR; TCRdb stores in-frame clones only, minus some. This sample has approximately 140,000 clones, with over 75% found just once. The sequencing here drew on peripheral blood, taken 28 days after the second AZD1222 dose. The source of these receptors is an adult who received the AZD1222 COVID-19 vaccine.

V and J are TRBV6-1 and TRBJ2-3, with TRBD2 identical over 8 bases. The CDR3 length is 17 residues. With V trimmed by 4 bases and J by 0 bases, 9 bases remained unmatched. Germline V gene lookup returns CDR1 MNHNS and CDR2 SASEGT. CDR3 region: CASSAVLLAGSTDTQYF. As DNA, the CDR3 is TGTGCCAGCAGTGCGGTACTTCTAGCGGGCAGCACAGATACGCAGTATTTT.

Only one count was recorded for this clone. The J gene is TRBJ1-2, the V gene TRBV27; D uncertain. V lost 6 bases and J lost 0, with 14 bases in between. This CDR3 has 15 residues. In germline, CDR1 is MNHEY, CDR2 SMNVEV (reference sequence). The CDR3 DNA is TGTGCCAGCAGCCTGGGCGGATGGACTAACTATGGCTACACCTTC. It is translated as CASSLGGWTNYGYTF.

The J gene is TRBJ2-1, the V gene TRBV6-4, with 12 bases identical to TRBD1. The CDR3 consists of 15 residues. Trimming at V came to 4 bases and at J to 7 bases, leaving 5 bases not matched to a gene. The germline V gene encodes CDR1 MRHNA and CDR2 SNTAGT. The CDR3 region is CASSVGTGGQNEQFF. CDR3 DNA: TGTGCCAGCAGTGTTGGGACAGGGGGCCAGAATGAGCAGTTCTTC.

The chain has TRBV2 and TRBJ1-6; TRBD1 aligns across 8 bases. CDR3 length: 14 amino acids. J lost 10 bases, V lost 4 bases, and 6 bases had no gene match. Germline V gene lookup returns CDR1 SNHLY and CDR2 FYNNEI. The CDR3 DNA sequence: TGTGCCAGCAGTGTACAGGGGGTAGAATCACCCCTCCACTTT. It codes for CASSVQGVESPLHF.

This chain uses TRBV10-3 with TRBJ2-5; D is unresolved. Trimming shortened V by 1 base and J by 2 bases, and 5 bases separated the two germline ends. This CDR3 comprises 13 residues. Per the germline V gene, CDR1 is ENHRY and CDR2 is SYGVKD. The CDR3 spells CAISEWQQETQYF. The CDR3, as DNA: TGTGCCATCAGTGAGTGGCAGCAAGAGACCCAGTACTTC.

The rearrangement links TRBV2 to TRBJ1-2, with a possible D match to TRBD1 (6 bases). Between the trimmed V and J ends, which lost 6 bases and 8 bases, there was a span of 19 bases. The CDR3 has 14 amino acids. Germline V lookup: CDR1 SNHLY, CDR2 FYNNEI. The CDR3 nucleotides read TGTGCCAGCAGAAAACAGGGACCGGGGGTAGGCTACACCTTC. This encodes CASRKQGPGVGYTF.

The V and J genes are TRBV21-1 and TRBJ1-1. TRBV21-1 is recorded as a pseudogene. CDR3 size: 15 residues. This chain's CDR3 is CASSATDGGNTEAFF. DNA for the CDR3: TGTGCCAGCAGCGCTACGGACGGGGGGAACACTGAAGCTTTCTTT.

V and J are TRBV7-6 and TRBJ2-7, with a weak D call TRBD2 (6 bases). V lost 3 bases and J 0 bases, leaving 12 bases between the germline ends. The CDR3 length is 15 residues. Germline loops: CDR1 SGHVS, CDR2 FNYEAQ. CDR3 residues: CASSFTGDHSYEQYF. CDR3 nucleotide sequence: TGTGCCAGCAGCTTTACGGGGGACCACTCCTACGAGCAGTACTTC.

The V and J genes are TRBV12-3 or TRBV12-4 and TRBJ1-2; D gene ambiguous. CDR3 length: 11 amino acids. Deletions cut 6 bases from V and 2 bases from J, with 4 bases between. The CDR3 is CASRRNYGYTF. CDR3 coding DNA: TGTGCCAGCAGACGGAACTATGGCTACACCTTC.

The CDR3 spells CASGEGQYF. The CDR3 DNA is TGTGCCAGCGGTGAGGGGCAGTACTTC. The chain links TRBV21-1 to TRBJ2-7; no DNA check was done on the table's D call, TRBD2. TRBV21-1 is a recognized pseudogene. This CDR3 spans 9 amino acids.

The chain uses TRBV19 and TRBJ2-2, with a tentative D call TRBD1 (6 bases). The CDR3 has 13 residues. Germline V gene sequence: CDR1 LNHDA, CDR2 SQIVND (reference sequence). Trimming cost V 6 bases and J 6 bases, with 11 bases left between them. Here the CDR3 reads CASRVRGAGELFF. CDR3 sequence (DNA): TGTGCCAGTAGGGTCAGGGGTGCCGGGGAGCTGTTTTTT. Complete variable domain (other parts from reference TRBV19 and TRBJ2-2): DGGITQSPKYLFRKEGQNVTLSCEQNLNHDAMYWYRQDPGQGLRLIYYSQIVNDFQKGDIAEGYSVSREKKESFPLTVTSAQKNPTAFYLCASRVRGAGELFFGEGSRLTVL.

J is TRBJ2-1 and V is TRBV5-4; possibly TRBD2 for D (5 bases). The CDR3 contains 17 residues. CDR1 SGHNT and CDR2 YYREEE come from the germline V gene (reference sequence). Trimming took off 0 bases at V and 0 bases at J, with 13 bases between the two ends. The CDR3 DNA follows: TGTGCCAGCAGCTTGGGTGGGAGTGGGAGCTCCTACAATGAGCAGTTCTTC. Protein: CASSLGGSGSSYNEQFF.

The chain has TRBV13 and TRBJ2-7, with 7 bases lining up with TRBD1. Germline V gene lookup returns CDR1 PRHDT and CDR2 FYEKMQ (reference sequence). CDR3 length: 16 residues. The V gene end was trimmed by 3 bases and the J gene end by 3 bases; junction bases not matched to a gene: 11. The CDR3 coding sequence is TGTGCCAGCAGCTTCGGGGTAACAGGGGATGGCTACGAGCAGTACTTC. Residues: CASSFGVTGDGYEQYF.

The V gene is TRBV25-1, the J gene TRBJ2-1; TRBD2 matches at 9 bases. CDR1 is MGHDK, CDR2 SYGVNS, per germline. V was pared by 6 bases and J by 2 bases, with 14 bases of the junction left unmatched. This CDR3 is 18 amino acids long. CDR3 DNA sequence: TGTGCCAGCAGGAGGGAAGCGGGAGGCCGGGGGGCCTACAATGAGCAGTTCTTC. Residues: CASRREAGGRGAYNEQFF.

The V and J genes are TRBV5-4 and TRBJ1-1; D is ambiguous. The CDR3 is 13 amino acids. Per the germline V gene, CDR1 is SGHNT and CDR2 is YYREEE (reference sequence). V was pared by 4 bases and J by 4 bases, with 11 bases between. The CDR3 nucleotides are TGTGCCAGCAGCCGTACTTCGGTCACTGAAGCTTTCTTT. This encodes CASSRTSVTEAFF.

The chain recombines TRBV5-1 with TRBJ2-2; D might be TRBD1 (5 bases). The CDR3 runs 14 residues. Germline lookup yields CDR1 SGHRS and CDR2 YFSETQ. V was clipped by 1 base and J by 1 base, with 5 bases between them. CDR3 bases: TGCGCCAGCAGCTTGACAGGGAACACCGGGGAGCTGTTTTTT. Translation gives CASSLTGNTGELFF.

The rearrangement uses TRBV5-1 and TRBJ1-3; D not certain. CDR1 and CDR2 (germline): SGHRS, YFSETQ. This CDR3 spans 16 amino acids. The V and J ends lost 1 base and 0 bases respectively, with 11 bases between them. CDR3 protein: CASSLNQLFSGNTIYF. In DNA form, the CDR3 reads TGCGCCAGCAGCTTGAATCAGTTATTCTCTGGAAACACCATATATTTT.

V is TRBV5-4 and J is TRBJ1-1; 7 bases line up with TRBD1. V lost 0 bases, J lost 1 base, and 6 bases stayed unmatched. The CDR3 runs to 16 residues. The germline gives CDR1 SGHNT, CDR2 YYREEE (reference sequence). The CDR3 spells CASSLAAGGTNTEAFF. The CDR3 nucleotides read TGTGCCAGCAGCTTGGCGGCAGGGGGGACGAACACTGAAGCTTTCTTT.

This chain links TRBV14 with TRBJ1-2; TRBD1 might be the D (5 bases). In germline, CDR1 is SGHDN, CDR2 FVKESK. Trimming took off 1 base at V and 5 bases at J, with 8 bases between the two ends. The CDR3 covers 13 residues. The CDR3 region is CASSQVAGYGYTF. The DNA for the CDR3 is TGTGCCAGCAGCCAAGTGGCAGGGTATGGCTACACCTTC.

V gene TRBV6-1 combines with J gene TRBJ2-7; TRBD2 is a possible D gene (6 bases). Trimming took 2 bases from V and 2 from J, leaving 13 bases between them. Germline CDR1 is MNHNS and CDR2 is SASEGT. This CDR3 has 15 residues. The CDR3 nucleotides read TGTGCCAGCAGTGAACTCCCGGGACTCACCTACGAGCAGTACTTC. It translates to CASSELPGLTYEQYF.

This clone was observed a few times. The rearrangement joins TRBV10-3 to TRBJ2-2; TRBD2 matches at 15 bases. This CDR3 is built from 18 residues. CDR1 ENHRY and CDR2 SYGVKD come from the germline V gene. Germline trimming cut 10 bases from V and 1 base from J; bases unmatched to any gene: 10. The CDR3 is CATQRWTSGRGNTGELFF. The CDR3 coding sequence is TGTGCCACCCAAAGGTGGACTAGCGGGAGGGGGAACACCGGGGAGCTGTTTTTT.

The chain uses TRBV25-1 and TRBJ2-7; D gene ambiguous. This CDR3 spans 15 amino acids. The V and J ends lost 0 bases and 0 bases respectively, with 9 bases between them. Germline V gene lookup returns CDR1 MGHDK and CDR2 SYGVNS. The CDR3 region has the DNA TGTGCCAGCAGTGAATATAGTGGTAGCTCCTACGAGCAGTACTTC. Its protein is CASSEYSGSSYEQYF.

The chain is built from TRBV5-1 and TRBJ2-1, with 7 nucleotides matching TRBD2. Trimming removed 2 bases from V and 7 bases from J; junction bases left unmatched: 12. The CDR3 length is 16 residues. CDR1 is SGHRS and CDR2 is YFSETQ in the germline V gene. For the CDR3, the DNA is TGCGCCAGCAGCTTCCTCCCTAGCGGCCGTGGGAATGAGCAGTTCTTC. Its protein is CASSFLPSGRGNEQFF.

This clone was observed a few times. Here the CDR3 reads CASSAGPQYSPLHF. The CDR3 coding sequence is TGTGCCAGCAGCGCGGGACCGCAATATTCACCCCTCCACTTT. The chain is built from TRBV9 and TRBJ1-6, with a tentative D call TRBD1 (5 bases). Germline values: CDR1 SGDLS, CDR2 YYNGEE. V lost 3 bases, J lost 8 bases, and 12 bases lay in between. There are 14 residues in the CDR3.

V usage is TRBV6-5 and J usage is TRBJ2-1, with D possibly being TRBD1 or TRBD2 (5 bases each). The germline V gene has CDR1 MNHEY and CDR2 SVGAGI. Trimming cost V 4 bases and J 3 bases, with 13 bases left between them. The CDR3 spans 15 residues. Here the CDR3 reads CASSFRDGDYNEQFF. In DNA, the CDR3 is TGTGCCAGCAGTTTCAGGGACGGGGACTACAATGAGCAGTTCTTC.

The V gene is TRBV29-1, the J gene TRBJ1-2; 7 bases agree with TRBD1. The V gene end was trimmed by 0 bases and the J gene end by 2 bases; junction bases not matched to a gene: 9. This CDR3 region has 16 residues. Germline V CDR1 and CDR2: SQVTM, ANQGSEA. In DNA form, the CDR3 reads TGCAGCGTTGAAGATACAGGGGTGAATCCCAACTATGGCTACACCTTC. It translates to CSVEDTGVNPNYGYTF.